This T cell receptor (beta chain) originates from a study of sequential checkpoint blockade in melanoma. Repertoires were generated with immunoSEQ multiplex PCR, while TCRdb's copy carries only in-frame clones and drops some. Of approximately 22,000 clones detected, approximately 71% appear once; the ten largest clones hold 15% to 20%. The CDR3 loop spans 14 amino acids. V lost 1 base and J 4 bases, leaving 11 bases between the germline ends. Germline V gives CDR1 SGHRS, CDR2 YFSETQ. Treatment specified: randomized to nivolumab then ipilimumab (arm A) or the reverse (arm B). This chain links TRBV5-1 with TRBJ2-5; D unclear. The sequences come from CD8+ T cells sorted from blood (inferred from file names), collected from a patient given nivolumab and ipilimumab in sequence. The clonotype was recovered from a human donor with melanoma. The CDR3 DNA is TGCGCCAGCAGCTTGTTCCACTTTGGAGAGACCCAGTACTTC. It encodes CASSLFHFGETQYF.